These 32 T cell receptor beta chains share one sample of origin, sequenced in a study of neurological immune-mediated disorders (dated by TCRdb to between 2018 and 2020). Receptor libraries were prepared by 5' RACE. TCRdb shows the sequencer as Illumina HiSeq 2500. TCRdb reanalyzed the raw reads on its own, using fastp at Q25 for trimming and MiXCR for clone calling, and kept in-frame beta chains. Rows matching on CDR3 protein sequence are summarized as one entry with the most common DNA and genes. The sample table contains more than 75,000 distinct CDR3 sequences; only one count was recorded for roughly 4.8% of them. 2% to 2.5% of the sample goes to the ten largest clones. Material for sequencing was PBMCs. These TCRs come from a woman in her twenties or thirties with multiple sclerosis.

This clonotype was recorded at least ten times. The V call is TRBV5-1, the J call TRBJ1-5, with D perhaps TRBD1 (5 bases). Germline CDR1 is SGHRS and CDR2 is YFSETQ. Trimming pared 2 bases from V and 3 bases from J, leaving 12 bases between. The CDR3 runs 15 residues. The CDR3 DNA sequence: TGCGCCAGCAGCTTCCTGCGACAGTACAATCAGCCCCAGCATTTT. It is translated as CASSFLRQYNQPQHF.

This clonotype has a count of ten or more. V gene TRBV5-4 combines with J gene TRBJ2-6; TRBD2 agrees at 9 bases. The CDR3 loop spans 19 amino acids. Trimming at V came to 0 bases and at J to 0 bases, leaving 7 bases not matched to a gene. CDR1 SGHNT and CDR2 YYREEE come from the germline V gene (reference sequence). In nucleotides, the CDR3 is TGTGCCAGCAGCTTGGACTTTGCGGGAGGGAGCTCTGGGGCCAACGTCCTGACTTTC. It is translated as CASSLDFAGGSSGANVLTF.

This clonotype was detected ten times or more. This chain uses TRBV2 with TRBJ1-5, with D tentatively TRBD1 (6 bases). V was clipped by 5 bases and J by 2 bases, with 22 bases between them. This CDR3 has 18 residues. CDR1 SNHLY and CDR2 FYNNEI come from the germline V gene. The CDR3 here is CASSQFTGSRVGNQPQHF. The CDR3 DNA follows: TGTGCCAGCAGTCAATTTACAGGGTCGAGGGTGGGCAATCAGCCCCAGCATTTT.

V gene TRBV7-6 combines with J gene TRBJ2-3, with D tentatively TRBD1 (7 bases). This CDR3 is 13 amino acids long. CDR1 SGHVS and CDR2 FNYEAQ come from the germline V gene. V dropped 3 bases and J dropped 5 bases, with 9 bases sitting between them. CDR3 protein: CASSFQGGDTQYF. In DNA form, the CDR3 reads TGTGCCAGCAGCTTCCAGGGGGGAGATACGCAGTATTTT.

This chain links TRBV18 with TRBJ1-1, with D perhaps matching TRBD1 (5 bases). The CDR3 is 14 residues long. The V end was cut by 3 bases, the J end by 4 bases, with 12 bases between. Germline V CDR1 and CDR2: KGHSH, LQKENI. DNA of the CDR3: TGTGCCAGCTCACCGGGGGTGTCGGGCACTGAAGCTTTCTTT. It is translated as CASSPGVSGTEAFF.

This clonotype turned up a few times. This may stem from a read error, because a much larger clone lies one nucleotide away. A read error is likely, as this CDR3 ends without the conserved phenylalanine or tryptophan. The V call is TRBV5-1, the J call TRBJ1-6; D might be TRBD1 (5 bases). The germline V gene encodes CDR1 SGHRS and CDR2 YFSETQ. The germline V and J ends were trimmed by 5 bases and 0 bases, with 15 bases remaining between them. This CDR3 has 17 residues. CDR3 nucleotides: TGCGCCAGCAGAGACACAGAGGGGAGCTCCTATAATTCACCCCTCCACTGT. This encodes CASRDTEGSSYNSPLHC.

This clonotype was counted ten times or more. The chain uses TRBV5-1 and TRBJ2-3; TRBD2 agrees at 7 bases. Germline trimming cut 4 bases from V and 4 bases from J; bases unmatched to any gene: 9. The length of the CDR3 is 15 residues. Germline loops: CDR1 SGHRS, CDR2 YFSETQ. In DNA form, the CDR3 reads TGCGCCAGCAGCCCGGATGGGAGGGAGGCAGATACGCAGTATTTT. The encoded protein is CASSPDGREADTQYF.

This clonotype was counted only a few times. This chain links TRBV7-2 with TRBJ1-3; D gene uncertain. With 3 bases removed from V and 12 bases from J, the gap between germline ends came to 27 bases. This CDR3 comprises 17 residues. CDR1 and CDR2 from the germline V gene are SGHTA and FQGNSA. CDR3: CASSLELAPGSGKNIYF. CDR3 bases: TGTGCCAGCAGCTTGGAACTAGCCCCAGGTTCAGGAAAAAACATATATTTT.

This clonotype was recorded many times. V gene TRBV6-1 combines with J gene TRBJ2-7, with D maybe TRBD1 (6 bases). Trimming cost V 7 bases and J 2 bases, with 12 bases left between them. The CDR3 covers 13 residues. Per germline, CDR1 MNHNS and CDR2 SASEGT. The CDR3 loop is CASISGTTYEQYV. DNA for the CDR3: TGTGCCAGCATCTCCGGGACAACCTACGAGCAGTACGTC.

DNA of the CDR3: TGCAGTGCCCACCAGGAGCTCCAAGAGACCCAGTACTTC. It translates to CSAHQELQETQYF. The rearrangement joins TRBV20-1 to TRBJ2-5; D uncertain. This CDR3 is 13 amino acids long. Trimming removed 6 bases from V and 1 base from J, with 12 bases in between. Germline loops: CDR1 DFQATT, CDR2 SNEGSKA (reference sequence).

This clonotype was counted at least ten times. V usage is TRBV10-3 and J usage is TRBJ2-1; D tentatively fits TRBD1 or TRBD2 (5 bases each). The germline gives CDR1 ENHRY, CDR2 SYGVKD. The CDR3 is made up of 16 amino acids. Trimming pared 5 bases from V and 3 bases from J, leaving 17 bases between. The CDR3 region is CAISISGARGYNEQFF. The CDR3 DNA reads TGTGCCATCAGTATCTCCGGGGCACGGGGCTACAATGAGCAGTTCTTC.

Ten or more counts support this clonotype. This chain uses TRBV12-3 or TRBV12-4 with TRBJ2-2, with 10 bases fitting TRBD2. This CDR3 contains 17 residues. V was pared by 5 bases and J by 7 bases, with 13 bases of the junction left unmatched. CDR3: CASSGVKRGGRGGELFF. The CDR3, as DNA: TGTGCCAGCAGTGGTGTTAAGCGGGGGGGCCGAGGCGGGGAGCTGTTTTTT.

This clonotype was counted many times. This chain connects TRBV15 to TRBJ2-1; D gene unclear. Per the germline V gene, CDR1 is LNHNV and CDR2 is YYDKDF (reference sequence). This CDR3 spans 17 amino acids. Trimming took off 3 bases at V and 8 bases at J, with 23 bases between the two ends. This CDR3 reads CATSRAPAGPVKDEQFF. CDR3 nucleotides: TGTGCCACCAGCAGGGCTCCCGCAGGTCCGGTTAAGGATGAGCAGTTCTTC.

This clonotype was seen at least ten times. The CDR3 reads CATSPSLQGGEQYF. DNA of the CDR3: TGCGCCACCTCTCCATCCCTACAGGGAGGCGAGCAGTACTTC. This chain uses TRBV5-1 with TRBJ2-7; D might be TRBD1 or TRBD2, each matching 6 bases. V lost 9 bases and J lost 6, with 22 bases in between. This CDR3 spans 14 amino acids. Germline CDR1 SGHRS, CDR2 YFSETQ.

The gene calls are TRBV6-1 and TRBJ2-1, with 7 positions matching TRBD1. The CDR3 contains 13 residues. Trimming took 10 bases from V and 5 from J; bases not matched to a gene: 8. Germline V gene lookup returns CDR1 MNHNS and CDR2 SASEGT. The CDR3: CATTRQGHNEQFF. The CDR3, as DNA: TGTGCCACCACCAGACAGGGTCACAATGAGCAGTTCTTC.

This clonotype was recorded a few times. The chain carries TRBV6-2 or TRBV6-3 and TRBJ2-1; 15 nucleotides agree with TRBD2. Trimming took 5 bases from V and 10 from J; bases not matched to a gene: 9. Per the germline V gene, CDR1 is MNHEY and CDR2 is SVGEGT. The CDR3 spans 16 residues. The CDR3 spells CASSARTSGRAGEQFF. CDR3 sequence (DNA): TGTGCCAGCAGTGCGCGGACTAGCGGGAGGGCGGGGGAGCAGTTCTTC.

This clonotype was recorded a few times. The rearrangement joins TRBV19 to TRBJ2-1; 8 bases agree with TRBD2. Germline CDR1 LNHDA, CDR2 SQIVND (reference sequence). The CDR3 runs to 15 residues. Germline trimming cut 2 bases from V and 10 bases from J; bases unmatched to any gene: 10. The CDR3 nucleotides are TGTGCCAGTAGTATACGGGACGGGGGGGCGTTCGAGCAGTTCTTC. This translates into CASSIRDGGAFEQFF.

This clonotype was picked up many times. This chain joins TRBV15 and TRBJ2-5; D not certain. Trimming pared 0 bases from V and 5 bases from J, leaving 10 bases between. This CDR3 spans 14 amino acids. Per the germline V gene, CDR1 is LNHNV and CDR2 is YYDKDF (reference sequence). CDR3 sequence: CATSRDLGRETQYF. CDR3 coding DNA: TGTGCCACCAGCAGAGATCTGGGTAGGGAGACCCAGTACTTC.

This clonotype was detected many times. The chain uses TRBV20-1 and TRBJ2-5, with 8 bases fitting TRBD1. The ends lost 8 bases at V and 0 bases at J; junction bases unmatched: 8. Germline V gives CDR1 DFQATT, CDR2 SNEGSKA (reference sequence). The CDR3 contains 14 residues. The CDR3 region is CSTNTGGYQETQYF. The CDR3, as DNA: TGCAGTACTAATACAGGGGGATACCAAGAGACCCAGTACTTC.

The table lists this clonotype with many counts. The chain recombines TRBV20-1 with TRBJ2-7; 7 bases fit TRBD1. The J segment lost 3 bases and the V segment lost 6 bases, leaving 14 bases of the junction unmatched. The V gene's germline CDR1 is DFQATT and CDR2 SNEGSKA (reference sequence). The CDR3 runs 15 residues. CDR3 in DNA: TGCAGTGCCACCGAGAGACAGGGTTTCGGCTACGAGCAGTACTTC. Protein product: CSATERQGFGYEQYF.

This clonotype was picked up a small number of times. The gene calls are TRBV28 and TRBJ2-5; tentatively, D is TRBD2 (6 bases). CDR3 length: 16 amino acids. Germline lookup yields CDR1 MDHEN and CDR2 SYDVKM. The ends were cut back, 5 bases at V and 3 bases at J, with 19 bases in the middle. The CDR3 DNA follows: TGTGCCAGCAGTCACCCCATTGGGAGGACGGAAGAGACCCAGTACTTC. It codes for CASSHPIGRTEETQYF.

This clonotype was recorded many times. The chain has TRBV6-5 and TRBJ1-4; no clear D gene. Germline lookup yields CDR1 MNHEY and CDR2 SVGAGI. Trimming removed 0 bases at V and 4 bases at J, with 9 bases between. The length of the CDR3 is 15 residues. The CDR3 loop is CASSYSRPYNEKLFF. CDR3 coding DNA: TGTGCCAGCAGTTACTCGAGGCCATATAATGAAAAACTGTTTTTT.

The table lists this clonotype with a few counts. The rearrangement links TRBV14 to TRBJ1-1; the D is unclear. V dropped 4 bases and J dropped 0 bases, with 6 bases sitting between them. CDR1 is SGHDN, CDR2 FVKESK, per germline. The CDR3 has 13 amino acids. The CDR3 sequence is CASSPTLNTEAFF. Written as DNA, the CDR3 is TGTGCCAGCAGCCCGACACTGAACACTGAAGCTTTCTTT.

There are many counts of this clonotype. The CDR3 spells CAIMRTGELFF. The DNA for the CDR3 is TGTGCCATCATGAGGACCGGGGAGCTGTTTTTT. The chain links TRBV10-3 to TRBJ2-2; D remains unclear. Germline loops: CDR1 ENHRY, CDR2 SYGVKD. This CDR3 is built from 11 residues. Trimming pared 7 bases from V and 5 bases from J, leaving 5 bases between.

This clonotype was seen at least ten times. The chain employs TRBV24-1 and TRBJ2-1; D not certain. Germline CDR1 and CDR2: KGHDR and SFDVKD. This CDR3 contains 13 residues. Trimming cost V 1 base and J 8 bases, with 8 bases left between them. The CDR3 region has the DNA TGTGCCACCAGTGATTTTCACGCAGATGAGCAGTTCTTC. Translating gives CATSDFHADEQFF.

This clonotype was seen ten or more times. The CDR3 protein is CSASSAQGRSQETQYF. CDR3 DNA: TGCAGTGCTAGCTCGGCACAGGGGCGATCCCAAGAGACCCAGTACTTC. The chain joins TRBV20-1 to TRBJ2-5; 7 positions match TRBD1. Trimming at V came to 3 bases and at J to 1 base, leaving 11 bases not matched to a gene. Germline values: CDR1 DFQATT, CDR2 SNEGSKA (reference sequence). This CDR3 comprises 16 residues.

This clonotype was found many times. CDR3 sequence reads: CASSSRDGNEKLFF. The CDR3, as DNA: TGCGCCAGCAGCTCCCGGGACGGGAATGAAAAACTGTTTTTT. The chain couples TRBV5-1 to TRBJ1-4; weak D call: TRBD1 (5 bases). This CDR3 has 14 residues. The V gene's germline CDR1 is SGHRS and CDR2 YFSETQ. Trimming stripped 3 bases from V and 5 bases from J, with 11 bases between.

This clonotype was counted at least ten times. The J gene is TRBJ2-2, the V gene TRBV7-2; the D gene is possibly TRBD2 (5 bases). CDR1 is SGHTA and CDR2 is FQGNSA in the germline V gene. The length of the CDR3 is 14 residues. V lost 4 bases, J lost 4 bases, and 10 bases lay in between. The CDR3 is CASSSRASTGELFF. The CDR3 DNA sequence: TGTGCCAGCAGCTCGAGGGCCTCCACCGGGGAGCTGTTTTTT.

This clonotype was seen repeatedly, ten times or more. The chain couples TRBV20-1 to TRBJ2-1; 13 bases align to TRBD2. The germline CDR1 and CDR2 sequences are DFQATT and SNEGSKA (reference sequence). Losses at the gene ends were 3 bases for V and 5 bases for J; bases not matched to a gene: 1. The CDR3 extends over 14 amino acids. The CDR3 DNA follows: TGCAGTGCTAGGGGACTAGCGGGAAACAATGAGCAGTTCTTC. It specifies CSARGLAGNNEQFF.

This clonotype was detected many times. The rearrangement uses TRBV10-3 and TRBJ2-7, with 7 bases that match TRBD2. V lost 6 bases, J lost 6 bases, and 11 bases stayed unmatched. This CDR3 region has 14 residues. Germline loops: CDR1 ENHRY, CDR2 SYGVKD. Here the CDR3 reads CAIREAGNAPEQYV. In DNA, the CDR3 is TGTGCCATCAGGGAAGCGGGGAATGCTCCCGAGCAGTACGTC.

This clonotype was observed at least ten times. This chain links TRBV20-1 with TRBJ1-3; the D gene is possibly TRBD1 (6 bases). V lost 6 bases to trimming and J lost 8 bases, with 23 bases between them. The CDR3 spans 15 residues. The germline V gene encodes CDR1 DFQATT and CDR2 SNEGSKA (reference sequence). CDR3 protein: CSATAVSGGRDTIYF. The CDR3 region has the DNA TGCAGTGCGACGGCCGTGTCTGGGGGGCGAGACACCATATATTTT.

The chain employs TRBV12-3 or TRBV12-4 and TRBJ2-2; 7 nucleotides align to TRBD1. CDR3 length equals 16 residues. The V and J ends lost 2 bases and 2 bases, in that order; junction bases with no gene match: 5. CDR3 sequence (DNA): TGTGCCAGCAGTTTACTGACAGGGTCAAACACCGGGGAGCTGTTTTTT. As protein: CASSLLTGSNTGELFF.